One and the same sample provided the 15 T cell receptor beta chains below, sequenced in a study of T-cell memory formation after mild COVID-19. TCRdb fed the 5' RACE reads into MiXCR, producing one record per CDR3 protein. This sample yields over 10,000 distinct CDR3 sequences, of which around 11% are seen a single time; 49% belongs to the top ten. Sequencing was performed on PBMCs or a T cell subset sorted from them (not recorded which). These receptors were obtained from an adult woman who had mild COVID-19 (a few samples of this study predate the infection). Cell type and time point are not known.

This clonotype was recorded many times. V and J are TRBV5-6 and TRBJ1-1; TRBD1 matches 9 bases. The J segment lost 7 bases and the V segment lost 0 bases, leaving 1 base of the junction unmatched. CDR3 length: 13 amino acids. Germline CDR1 is SGHDT and CDR2 is YYEEEE. The CDR3 loop reads CASSLGQGDEAFF. The CDR3 bases are TGTGCCAGCAGCTTGGGACAGGGGGATGAAGCTTTCTTT.

Many counts were recorded for this clonotype. The chain employs TRBV4-3 and TRBJ2-5; perhaps TRBD1 as D (5 bases). This CDR3 is built from 15 residues. Germline V CDR1 and CDR2: LGHNA, YSLEER. V lost 0 bases, J lost 4 bases, and 12 bases lay in between. This CDR3 is CASSQDIGQGETQYF. The DNA for the CDR3 is TGCGCCAGCAGCCAAGATATCGGACAAGGAGAGACCCAGTACTTC.

Ten or more counts support this clonotype. This sequence joins TRBV20-1 and TRBJ2-1; TRBD2 matches at 7 bases. The CDR3 is 15 amino acids. The germline V gene encodes CDR1 DFQATT and CDR2 SNEGSKA (reference sequence). The trim removed 3 bases at V and 0 bases at J, leaving 5 bases unmatched. This CDR3 reads CSASTSASSYNEQFF. The CDR3 DNA follows: TGCAGTGCTAGTACTAGCGCCAGCTCCTACAATGAGCAGTTCTTC.

This clonotype was counted many times. V is TRBV19 and J is TRBJ1-1; perhaps TRBD1 as D (5 bases). Trimming took off 4 bases at V and 0 bases at J, with 15 bases between the two ends. This CDR3 spans 16 amino acids. The V gene's germline CDR1 is LNHDA and CDR2 SQIVND (reference sequence). CDR3 region: CASSTPIDSVNTEAFF. The CDR3 DNA sequence: TGTGCCAGTAGTACCCCTATCGACAGCGTGAACACTGAAGCTTTCTTT.

This clonotype was counted ten times or more. The V call is TRBV24-1, the J call TRBJ1-5, with a possible D match to TRBD1 (5 bases). This CDR3 region has 14 residues. V lost 6 bases and J lost 6, with 14 bases in between. CDR1 KGHDR and CDR2 SFDVKD come from the germline V gene. The chain's CDR3 is CATSTGYGGQPQHF. The DNA of the CDR3 is TGTGCCACCAGTACCGGATATGGGGGTCAGCCCCAGCATTTT.

This clonotype came up many times. V is TRBV9 and J is TRBJ2-1; 10 nucleotides line up with TRBD2. The trim removed 1 base at V and 8 bases at J, leaving 15 bases unmatched. Germline CDR1 SGDLS, CDR2 YYNGEE. The CDR3 spans 18 residues. CDR3 amino acids: CASSVNPTSGPYVDEQFF. CDR3 in DNA: TGTGCCAGCAGCGTAAACCCGACTAGCGGGCCTTACGTGGATGAGCAGTTCTTC.

This clonotype was counted at least ten times. The chain joins TRBV7-2 to TRBJ1-6, with 7 bases fitting TRBD1. Germline lookup yields CDR1 SGHTA and CDR2 FQGNSA. V was pared by 5 bases and J by 3 bases, with 4 bases of the junction left unmatched. The length of the CDR3 is 15 residues. The CDR3 region is CASSAGQVYNSPLHF. The DNA of the CDR3 is TGTGCCAGCAGCGCCGGACAGGTCTATAATTCACCCCTCCACTTT. The full variable domain, in which reference TRBV7-2 and TRBJ1-6 provide the parts outside the CDR3, is GAGVSQSPSNKVTEKGKDVELRCDPISGHTALYWYRQSLGQGLEFLIYFQGNSAPDKSGLPSDRFSAERTGGSVSTLTIQRTQQEDSAVYLCASSAGQVYNSPLHFGNGTRLTVT.

This clonotype has just a few counts. V is TRBV2 and J is TRBJ2-1; 7 bases match TRBD1. The CDR3 consists of 16 residues. Trimming took 4 bases from V and 3 from J; bases not matched to a gene: 9. Germline V gene data show CDR1 as SNHLY and CDR2 as FYNNEI. The CDR3 loop reads CASSASGTVGYNEQFF. CDR3 DNA: TGTGCCAGCAGTGCTTCCGGGACAGTCGGCTACAATGAGCAGTTCTTC.

This clonotype was detected ten times or more. This chain uses TRBV7-3 with TRBJ2-3; TRBD2 agrees at 8 bases. The CDR3 has 14 residues. Trimming at V came to 6 bases and at J to 4 bases, leaving 6 bases not matched to a gene. Germline values: CDR1 SGHTA, CDR2 FQGTGA. CDR3 loop: CASSPRRGADTQYF. As DNA, the CDR3 is TGTGCCAGCAGTCCCAGGCGGGGGGCAGATACGCAGTATTTT. Full variable domain (rest looked up from reference TRBV7-3 and TRBJ2-3): GAGVSQTPSNKVTEKGKYVELRCDPISGHTALYWYRQSLGQGPEFLIYFQGTGAADDSGLPNDRFFAVRPEGSVSTLKIQRTERGDSAVYLCASSPRRGADTQYFGPGTRLTVL.

At least ten counts were recorded for this clonotype. The chain recombines TRBV29-1 with TRBJ2-5; a weak D match, TRBD2 (7 bases). CDR3 length: 13 amino acids. V lost 7 bases to trimming and J lost 1 base, with 13 bases between them. Germline CDR1 reads SQVTM; CDR2 reads ANQGSEA. CDR3 sequence (DNA): TGCAGCGCCACTGGGGGGGCCCAAGAGACCCAGTACTTC. It translates to CSATGGAQETQYF. Full variable domain (rest looked up from reference TRBV29-1 and TRBJ2-5): SAVISQKPSRDICQRGTSLTIQCQVDSQVTMMFWYRQQPGQSLTLIATANQGSEATYESGFVIDKFPISRPNLTFSTLTVSNMSPEDSSIYLCSATGGAQETQYFGPGTRLLVL.

This clonotype was seen ten or more times. This chain joins TRBV12-3 or TRBV12-4 and TRBJ2-1; D remains ambiguous. The CDR3 loop spans 16 amino acids. Trimming shortened V by 3 bases and J by 0 bases, and 12 bases separated the two germline ends. DNA for the CDR3: TGTGCCAGCAGTTTCGACGGGCCCAGCTCCTACAATGAGCAGTTCTTC. Translated, it gives CASSFDGPSSYNEQFF.

This clonotype appeared many times. The genes are TRBV7-8 and TRBJ2-7; 8 nucleotides align to TRBD1. The CDR3 covers 15 residues. Germline V lookup: CDR1 SGHVS, CDR2 FQNEAQ. V lost 4 bases, J lost 3 bases, and 8 bases stayed unmatched. The chain's CDR3 is CASSSGQGVNYEQYF. DNA of the CDR3: TGTGCCAGCAGCTCCGGACAGGGCGTAAACTACGAGCAGTACTTC.

This clonotype was seen a handful of times. The chain combines TRBV13 with TRBJ1-2, with TRBD1 matching 11 bases. This CDR3 is built from 16 residues. Germline V gene sequence: CDR1 PRHDT, CDR2 FYEKMQ (reference sequence). V lost 5 bases, J lost 4 bases, and 9 bases stayed unmatched. The CDR3 DNA sequence: TGTGCCAGCAGCCAACTCCGGACAGGGGGCGTCTATGGCTACACCTTC. Protein sequence: CASSQLRTGGVYGYTF.

This chain joins TRBV20-1 and TRBJ1-2, with a weak D call TRBD1 (6 bases). CDR1 DFQATT and CDR2 SNEGSKA come from the germline V gene (reference sequence). The CDR3 runs 12 residues. Deletions cut 5 bases from V and 3 bases from J, with 10 bases between. This CDR3 reads CSAVTGYYGYTF. In DNA, the CDR3 is TGCAGTGCTGTTACAGGGTACTATGGCTACACCTTC.

This clonotype has ten or more counts. The chain couples TRBV4-1 to TRBJ2-5; D might be TRBD2 (5 bases). CDR1 and CDR2 (germline): MGHRA, YSYEKL. This CDR3 region has 15 residues. The germline V and J ends were trimmed by 0 bases and 2 bases, with 10 bases remaining between them. CDR3 residues: CASSQDRTPQETQYF. CDR3 DNA: TGCGCCAGCAGCCAAGATCGGACTCCTCAAGAGACCCAGTACTTC.